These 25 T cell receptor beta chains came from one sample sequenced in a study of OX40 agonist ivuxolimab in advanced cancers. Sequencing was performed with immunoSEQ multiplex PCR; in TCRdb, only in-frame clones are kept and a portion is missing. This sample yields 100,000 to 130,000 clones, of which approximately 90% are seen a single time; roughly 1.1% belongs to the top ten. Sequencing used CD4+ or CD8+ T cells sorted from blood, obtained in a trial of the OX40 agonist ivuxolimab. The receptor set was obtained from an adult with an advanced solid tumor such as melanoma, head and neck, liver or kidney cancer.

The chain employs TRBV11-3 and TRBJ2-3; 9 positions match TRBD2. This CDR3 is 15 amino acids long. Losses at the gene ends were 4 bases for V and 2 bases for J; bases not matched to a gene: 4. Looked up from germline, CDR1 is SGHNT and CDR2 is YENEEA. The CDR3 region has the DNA TGTGCCAGCAGCTGGAGACTAGCGGACACAGATACGCAGTATTTT. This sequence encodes CASSWRLADTDTQYF. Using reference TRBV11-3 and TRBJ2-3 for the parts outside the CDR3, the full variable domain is EAGVVQSPRYKIIEKKQPVAFWCNPISGHNTLYWYLQNLGQGPELLIRYENEEAVDDSQLPKDRFSAERLKGVDSTLKIQPAELGDSAVYLCASSWRLADTDTQYFGPGTRLTVL.

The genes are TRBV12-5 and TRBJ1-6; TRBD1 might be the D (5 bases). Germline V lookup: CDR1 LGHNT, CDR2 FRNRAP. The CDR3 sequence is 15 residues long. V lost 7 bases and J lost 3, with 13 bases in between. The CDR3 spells CASAAEGSYNSPLHF. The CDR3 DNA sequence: TGTGCTAGTGCCGCGGAGGGGAGCTATAATTCACCCCTCCACTTT.

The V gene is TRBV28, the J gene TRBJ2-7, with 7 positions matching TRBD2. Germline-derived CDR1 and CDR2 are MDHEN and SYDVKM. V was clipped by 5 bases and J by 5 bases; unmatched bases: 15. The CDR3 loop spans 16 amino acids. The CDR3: CASSLSRWGEGHEQYF. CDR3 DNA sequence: TGTGCCAGCAGTCTTTCGCGGTGGGGGGAGGGCCACGAGCAGTACTTC.

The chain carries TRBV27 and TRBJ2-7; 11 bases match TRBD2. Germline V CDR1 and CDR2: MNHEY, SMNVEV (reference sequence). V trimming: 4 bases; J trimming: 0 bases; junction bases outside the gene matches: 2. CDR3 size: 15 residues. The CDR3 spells CASSWLAGGSYEQYF. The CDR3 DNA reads TGTGCCAGCAGTTGGCTAGCGGGAGGCTCCTACGAGCAGTACTTC.

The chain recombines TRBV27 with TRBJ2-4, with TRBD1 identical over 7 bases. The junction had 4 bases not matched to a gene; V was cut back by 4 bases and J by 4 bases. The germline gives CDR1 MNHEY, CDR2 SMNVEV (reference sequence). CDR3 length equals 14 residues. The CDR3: CASSSWDSKNIQYF. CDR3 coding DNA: TGTGCCAGCAGTTCGTGGGACAGTAAAAACATTCAGTACTTC.

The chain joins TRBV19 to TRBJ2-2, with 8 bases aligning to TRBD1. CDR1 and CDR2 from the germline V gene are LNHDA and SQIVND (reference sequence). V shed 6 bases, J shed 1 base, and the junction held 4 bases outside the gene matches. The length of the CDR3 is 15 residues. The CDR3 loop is CASRPGGLNTGELFF. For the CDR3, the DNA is TGTGCCAGTAGGCCAGGGGGCTTGAACACCGGGGAGCTGTTTTTT.

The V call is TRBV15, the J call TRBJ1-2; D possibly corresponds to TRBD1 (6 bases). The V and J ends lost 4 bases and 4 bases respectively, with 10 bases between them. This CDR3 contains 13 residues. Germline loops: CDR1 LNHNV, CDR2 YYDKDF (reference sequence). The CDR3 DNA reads TGTGCCACCAGCACCCGGGACACCTATGGCTACACCTTC. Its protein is CATSTRDTYGYTF.

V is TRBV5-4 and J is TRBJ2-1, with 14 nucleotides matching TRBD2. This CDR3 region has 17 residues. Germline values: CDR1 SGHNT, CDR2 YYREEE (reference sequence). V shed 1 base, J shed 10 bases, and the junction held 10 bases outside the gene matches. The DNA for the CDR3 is TGTGCCAGCAGCTTGCCCTTGGGACTAGCGGGAGCAAGGGAGCAGTTCTTC. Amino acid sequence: CASSLPLGLAGAREQFF. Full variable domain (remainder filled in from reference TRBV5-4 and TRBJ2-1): ETGVTQSPTHLIKTRGQQVTLRCSSQSGHNTVSWYQQALGQGPQFIFQYYREEENGRGNFPPRFSGLQFPNYSSELNVNALELDDSALYLCASSLPLGLAGAREQFFGPGTRLTVL.

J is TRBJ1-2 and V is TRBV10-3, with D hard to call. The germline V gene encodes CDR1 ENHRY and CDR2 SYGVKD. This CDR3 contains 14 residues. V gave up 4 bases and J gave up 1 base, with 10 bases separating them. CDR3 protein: CAISVGRSNYGYTF. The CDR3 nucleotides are TGTGCCATCAGTGTGGGCAGAAGTAACTATGGCTACACCTTC.

CDR3 residues: CSVETPRPDTQYF. CDR3 in DNA: TGCAGCGTTGAGACGCCCCGCCCAGATACGCAGTATTTT. The chain employs TRBV29-1 and TRBJ2-3; D remains unclear. Trimming stripped 3 bases from V and 4 bases from J, with 11 bases between. The germline V gene encodes CDR1 SQVTM and CDR2 ANQGSEA. The CDR3 covers 13 residues.

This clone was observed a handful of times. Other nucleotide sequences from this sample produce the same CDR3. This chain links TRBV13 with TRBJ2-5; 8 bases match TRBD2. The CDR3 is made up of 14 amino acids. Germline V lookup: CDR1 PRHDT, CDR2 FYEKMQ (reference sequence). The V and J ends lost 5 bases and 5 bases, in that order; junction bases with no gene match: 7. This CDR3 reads CASSRSGRGETQYF. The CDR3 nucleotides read TGTGCCAGCAGCCGAAGCGGGAGAGGGGAGACCCAGTACTTC.

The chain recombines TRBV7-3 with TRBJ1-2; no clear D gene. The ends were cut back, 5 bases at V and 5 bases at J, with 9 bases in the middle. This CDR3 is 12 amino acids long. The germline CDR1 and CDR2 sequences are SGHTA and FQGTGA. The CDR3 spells CASSGESYGYTF. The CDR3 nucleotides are TGTGCCAGCAGCGGAGAATCATATGGCTACACCTTC.

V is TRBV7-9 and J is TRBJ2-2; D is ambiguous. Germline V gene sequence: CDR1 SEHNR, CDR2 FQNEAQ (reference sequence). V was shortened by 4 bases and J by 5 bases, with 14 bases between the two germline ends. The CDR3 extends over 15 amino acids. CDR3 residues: CASSSDRAFTGELFF. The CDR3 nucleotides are TGTGCCAGCAGCTCCGACCGTGCCTTTACCGGGGAGCTGTTTTTT.

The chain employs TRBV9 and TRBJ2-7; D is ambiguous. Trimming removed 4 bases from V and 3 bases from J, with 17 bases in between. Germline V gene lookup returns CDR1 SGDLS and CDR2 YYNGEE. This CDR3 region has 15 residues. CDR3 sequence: CASSPNSRQDYEQYF. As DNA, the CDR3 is TGTGCCAGCAGCCCGAACAGCCGACAAGACTACGAGCAGTACTTC.

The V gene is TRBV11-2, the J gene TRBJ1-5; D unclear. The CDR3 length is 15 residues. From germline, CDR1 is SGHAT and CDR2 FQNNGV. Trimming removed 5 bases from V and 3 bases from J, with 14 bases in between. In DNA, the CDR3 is TGTGCCAGCAGCCTCCGACAAGGGAACAATCAGCCCCAGCATTTT. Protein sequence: CASSLRQGNNQPQHF.

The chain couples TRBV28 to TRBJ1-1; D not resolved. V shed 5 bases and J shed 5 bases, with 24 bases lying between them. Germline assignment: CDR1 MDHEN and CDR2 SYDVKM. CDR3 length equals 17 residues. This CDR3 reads CASSPGGSASRRTEAFF. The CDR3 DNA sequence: TGTGCCAGCAGTCCCGGAGGATCTGCAAGCAGAAGGACTGAAGCTTTCTTT.

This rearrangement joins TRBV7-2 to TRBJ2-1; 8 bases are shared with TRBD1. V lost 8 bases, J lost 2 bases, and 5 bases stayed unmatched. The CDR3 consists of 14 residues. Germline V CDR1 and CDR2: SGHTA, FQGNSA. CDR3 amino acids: CASGWTGTYNEQFF. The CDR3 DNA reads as TGTGCCAGCGGATGGACAGGGACCTACAATGAGCAGTTCTTC. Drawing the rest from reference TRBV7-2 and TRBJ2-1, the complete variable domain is GAGVSQSPSNKVTEKGKDVELRCDPISGHTALYWYRQSLGQGLEFLIYFQGNSAPDKSGLPSDRFSAERTGGSVSTLTIQRTQQEDSAVYLCASGWTGTYNEQFFGPGTRLTVL.

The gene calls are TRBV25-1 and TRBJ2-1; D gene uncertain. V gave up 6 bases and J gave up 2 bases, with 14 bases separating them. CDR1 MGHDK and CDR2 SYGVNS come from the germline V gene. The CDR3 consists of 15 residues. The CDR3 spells CASSPTDSPYNEQFF. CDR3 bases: TGTGCCAGCAGCCCCACGGATTCACCCTACAATGAGCAGTTCTTC. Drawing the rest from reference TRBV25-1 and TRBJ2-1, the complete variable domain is EADIYQTPRYLVIGTGKKITLECSQTMGHDKMYWYQQDPGMELHLIHYSYGVNSTEKGDLSSESTVSRIRTEHFPLTLESARPSHTSQYLCASSPTDSPYNEQFFGPGTRLTVL.

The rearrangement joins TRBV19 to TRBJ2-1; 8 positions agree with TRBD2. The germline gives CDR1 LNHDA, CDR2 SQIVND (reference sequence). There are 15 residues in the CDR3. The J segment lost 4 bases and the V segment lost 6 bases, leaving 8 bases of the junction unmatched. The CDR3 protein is CASSERESRYNEQFF. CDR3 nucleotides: TGTGCCAGTAGCGAGCGGGAGTCCAGGTACAATGAGCAGTTCTTC.

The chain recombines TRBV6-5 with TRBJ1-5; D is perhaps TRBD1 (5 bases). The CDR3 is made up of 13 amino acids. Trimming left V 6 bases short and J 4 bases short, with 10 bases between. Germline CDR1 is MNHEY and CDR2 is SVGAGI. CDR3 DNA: TGTGCCAGCAGAACCGGGACGAATCAGCCCCAGCATTTT. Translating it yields CASRTGTNQPQHF.

The CDR3 DNA reads as TGTGCCAGCAGCAACCCCGATAGCGGGGAAGCCTACGAGCAGTACTTC. Amino acid sequence: CASSNPDSGEAYEQYF. This chain links TRBV21-1 with TRBJ2-7; the table's TRBD2 call for D was not verified on the DNA. TRBV21-1 has pseudogene status. The CDR3 length is 16 residues.

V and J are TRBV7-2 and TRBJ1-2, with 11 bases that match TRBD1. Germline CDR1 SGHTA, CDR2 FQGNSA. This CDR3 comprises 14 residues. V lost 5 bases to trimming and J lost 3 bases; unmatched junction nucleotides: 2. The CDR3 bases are TGTGCCAGCAGCAAGGACAGGGGGCACTATGGCTACACCTTC. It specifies CASSKDRGHYGYTF. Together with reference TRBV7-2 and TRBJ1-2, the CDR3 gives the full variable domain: GAGVSQSPSNKVTEKGKDVELRCDPISGHTALYWYRQSLGQGLEFLIYFQGNSAPDKSGLPSDRFSAERTGGSVSTLTIQRTQQEDSAVYLCASSKDRGHYGYTFGSGTRLTVV.

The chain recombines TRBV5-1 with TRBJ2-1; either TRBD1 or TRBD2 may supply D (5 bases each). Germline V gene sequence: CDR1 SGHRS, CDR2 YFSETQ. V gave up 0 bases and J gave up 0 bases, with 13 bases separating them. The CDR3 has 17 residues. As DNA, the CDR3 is TGCGCCAGCAGCTTGGAAGGAGACAGCGGCTCCTACAATGAGCAGTTCTTC. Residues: CASSLEGDSGSYNEQFF.

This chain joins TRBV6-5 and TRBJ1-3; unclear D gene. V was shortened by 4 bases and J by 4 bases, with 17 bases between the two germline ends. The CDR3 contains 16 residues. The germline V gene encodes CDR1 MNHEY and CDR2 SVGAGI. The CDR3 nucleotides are TGTGCCAGCAGTTCGACCGGGCCGGGGAGCGGAAACACCATATATTTT. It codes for CASSSTGPGSGNTIYF.

The CDR3 nucleotides read TGTGCCAGCAGTGTTACCGACAGGTTGAACACTGAAGCTTTCTTT. As protein: CASSVTDRLNTEAFF. V gene TRBV2 combines with J gene TRBJ1-1, with D possibly being TRBD1 (6 bases). This CDR3 comprises 15 residues. The V and J ends lost 4 bases and 0 bases respectively, with 12 bases between them. CDR1 SNHLY and CDR2 FYNNEI come from the germline V gene.